Described below is a single T cell receptor beta chain sequence and its context. The data originate from a study of blood T cell repertoires in COVID-19. Across the study: Samples taken during acute and convalescent COVID-19 were collected in the United States, Italy and Spain. Nucleic acid was either cDNA or gDNA, and it came from T cells, B-cell-depleted T cells, or PBMCs.

Authors' methods: Amplified reference gene primers provided the basis for estimating nucleated cell counts. Generated by immunoSEQ multiplex PCR, the TCRdb table keeps only in-frame clones and is missing some. V, J and clone size derive from that table, while D and trimming were established from the DNA sequence. The sample carries about 94,000 clones, roughly 70% recorded once. CDR3 length equals 16 residues. The germline gives CDR1 SGHVS, CDR2 FQNEAQ. The trim removed 2 bases at V and 8 bases at J, leaving 11 bases unmatched. Sequenced: peripheral blood. The clonotype comes from a man aged 70 or older with COVID-19, enrolled during active disease. The chain links TRBV7-8 to TRBJ1-2; 10 bases fit TRBD1. The CDR3 region has the DNA TGTGCCAGCAGCTTATCCCGAGACAGGGGGCTGGAAGGCTACACCTTC. It encodes CASSLSRDRGLEGYTF.